These 10 T cell receptor beta chains share one sample of origin, sequenced in a study of OX40 agonist ivuxolimab in advanced cancers. Libraries were made using the immunoSEQ multiplex PCR assay. TCRdb retrieved this table from immuneACCESS and kept in-frame rearrangements only. Not all clones are present; in checked studies, unresolved V genes account for under half, and no reason is known for the remainder. This sample comprises roughly 60,000 clones, approximately 94% of them detected only once. The ten largest clones add up to roughly a fifth of the sample. This sample comprised CD4+ or CD8+ T cells sorted from blood, obtained in a trial of the OX40 agonist ivuxolimab. The receptor set was obtained from an adult with an advanced solid tumor such as melanoma, head and neck, liver or kidney cancer.

This chain uses TRBV2 with TRBJ2-1; D gene unclear. Germline V gene data show CDR1 as SNHLY and CDR2 as FYNNEI. V was pared by 7 bases and J by 4 bases, with 17 bases between. CDR3 size: 15 residues. Here the CDR3 DNA reads TGTGCCAGCATTCCGGTGTTACCGTGGTACAATGAGCAGTTCTTC. This gives the protein CASIPVLPWYNEQFF.

This chain joins TRBV5-5 and TRBJ2-7, with a weak D call TRBD1 (7 bases). This CDR3 is built from 14 residues. V lost 3 bases to trimming and J lost 2 bases, with 12 bases between them. The V gene's germline CDR1 is SGHKS and CDR2 YYEKEE (reference sequence). For the CDR3, the DNA is TGTGCCAGCAGCTGGGGGGACAGCACCTACGAGCAGTACTTC. Its protein is CASSWGDSTYEQYF.

The chain carries TRBV7-9 and TRBJ2-5, with 8 positions matching TRBD2. The germline CDR1 and CDR2 sequences are SEHNR and FQNEAQ (reference sequence). V lost 5 bases, J lost 1 base, and 18 bases stayed unmatched. The CDR3 sequence is 19 residues long. CDR3 residues: CASSRQPGLVLGPQETQYF. The DNA of the CDR3 is TGTGCCAGCAGCCGACAGCCGGGACTAGTATTAGGGCCCCAAGAGACCCAGTACTTC.

The chain employs TRBV27 and TRBJ2-7; D is possibly TRBD1 (8 bases). The CDR3 is 14 amino acids. V gave up 3 bases and J gave up 4 bases, with 13 bases separating them. Germline V gives CDR1 MNHEY, CDR2 SMNVEV (reference sequence). This chain's CDR3 is CASSFDRGGYEQYF. The CDR3 DNA follows: TGTGCCAGCAGTTTCGACAGGGGAGGGTACGAGCAGTACTTC.

V and J are TRBV9 and TRBJ2-2, with no clear D. This CDR3 comprises 12 residues. V lost 4 bases and J lost 2, with 3 bases in between. Per germline, CDR1 SGDLS and CDR2 YYNGEE. The CDR3 DNA follows: TGTGCCAGCAGCCATAACACCGGGGAGCTGTTTTTT. Protein sequence: CASSHNTGELFF.

The chain joins TRBV9 to TRBJ2-1, with 10 bases lining up with TRBD2. Germline V lookup: CDR1 SGDLS, CDR2 YYNGEE. After removal of 5 bases from V and 4 bases from J, the junction contained 3 bases not matched to a gene. The CDR3 covers 14 residues. CDR3 DNA sequence: TGTGCCAGCAGTACTAGCGGGACTTACAATGAGCAGTTCTTC. The encoded protein is CASSTSGTYNEQFF.

The J gene is TRBJ2-7, the V gene TRBV7-2, with TRBD2 matching over 11 bases. CDR1 SGHTA and CDR2 FQGNSA come from the germline V gene. Losses at the gene ends were 5 bases for V and 0 bases for J; bases not matched to a gene: 9. This CDR3 is built from 17 residues. Here the CDR3 reads CASSAGLAGAISYEQYF. CDR3 nucleotides: TGTGCCAGCAGCGCAGGACTAGCGGGTGCTATCTCCTACGAGCAGTACTTC.

The V call is TRBV5-5, the J call TRBJ2-2; no definite D call. This CDR3 has 11 residues. Trimming cost V 5 bases and J 7 bases, with 6 bases left between them. Looked up from germline, CDR1 is SGHKS and CDR2 is YYEKEE (reference sequence). CDR3 bases: TGTGCCAGCAGGGATAACGGGGAGCTGTTTTTT. Its protein is CASRDNGELFF.

The chain recombines TRBV7-2 with TRBJ2-5; D assignment may be TRBD1 or TRBD2 (5 bases each). CDR1 is SGHTA, CDR2 FQGNSA, per germline. The ends were cut back, 1 base at V and 1 base at J, with 7 bases in the middle. The CDR3 runs 14 residues. CDR3 coding DNA: TGTGCCAGCAGCTTAGGGGGGTCCCAAGAGACCCAGTACTTC. It encodes CASSLGGSQETQYF. Supplemented by reference TRBV7-2 and TRBJ2-5, the full variable domain reads GAGVSQSPSNKVTEKGKDVELRCDPISGHTALYWYRQSLGQGLEFLIYFQGNSAPDKSGLPSDRFSAERTGGSVSTLTIQRTQQEDSAVYLCASSLGGSQETQYFGPGTRLLVL.

This clone was detected once. The rearrangement links TRBV13 to TRBJ1-1; the D gene is possibly TRBD1 (5 bases). This CDR3 region has 15 residues. In germline, CDR1 is PRHDT, CDR2 FYEKMQ (reference sequence). The V and J ends lost 4 bases and 6 bases respectively, with 18 bases between them. The CDR3 DNA sequence: TGTGCCAGCAGCTCAAGCGTACAGGAGGAGTCTGAAGCTTTCTTT. This translates into CASSSSVQEESEAFF.